This T cell receptor beta chain was sequenced during a study of OX40 agonist ivuxolimab in advanced cancers. About the research overall: Each patient was given ivuxolimab into a vein every 2 weeks, at 0.01 to 10 mg/kg. Every patient in dose escalation had hepatocellular carcinoma, melanoma, renal cell or head and neck cancer.

General study points: At doses 0.1 to 3.0 mg/kg, CD4+ and CD8+ clones expanded.

Details on this clone: Antigen specificity is unknown.

The CDR3 contains 14 residues. Germline CDR1 is SEHNR and CDR2 is FQNEAQ (reference sequence). Trimming cost V 4 bases and J 6 bases, with 15 bases left between them. The table came from immunoSEQ multiplex PCR; TCRdb's copy has only in-frame clones and leaves some out. This sample yields approximately 22,000 clones, of which 83% are seen a single time; about 18% belongs to the top ten. The chain has TRBV7-9 and TRBJ2-5; possible D gene TRBD2, 6 bases. The input for sequencing was CD4+ or CD8+ T cells sorted from blood, taken in a trial of the OX40 agonist ivuxolimab. The TCR comes from an adult with an advanced solid tumor such as melanoma, head and neck, liver or kidney cancer. The chain's CDR3 is CASSSGEEGQTQYF. The CDR3 DNA follows: TGTGCCAGCAGCTCGGGGGAGGAGGGGCAGACCCAGTACTTC.